This T cell receptor beta chain derives from a study of T cells expressing NK-cell markers (TCRdb year 2020). With regard to the full study: Three sorted T-cell subsets (CD3+CD56+NKG2C+, CD3+CD56+NKG2C- and CD3+CD56-NKG2C+) from under 10 donors had their TCR beta-chain repertoires profiled. Illumina HiSeq 2000/2500, MiSeq or NextSeq was used to sequence libraries as 2 x 150 bp reads. The eight sequenced donors were randomly selected healthy volunteers, three men and five women. Seven of the eight sequenced donors were HCMV-seropositive and one was HCMV-seronegative. The paper as a whole reports these results and caveats: It remained unclear whether the expanded NKG2C-expressing T cell clones were specific for HCMV antigens. Those dominant clonotypes were again the most abundant among CD3+CD56-NKG2C+ cells in four donors, at about 25-60.1%. In roughly 6 donors, the dominant CD3+CD56+NKG2C+ clonotypes ranked among the top 10 CD8+ clonotypes, making up roughly 1.0-7.0% of CD8+ T cells.

The data were produced on an Illumina HiSeq 2000. 5'RACE template switching, by which a universal primer site and unique molecular identifiers were added, was used to make TCR beta cDNA libraries. Priming for cDNA synthesis came from the TCR beta constant segment, and two successive PCR amplification steps followed. Regarding the original processing steps: MIGEC was used to demultiplex reads and group the reads by UMI, and MiTCR was used to assemble and quantify clonotypes. Only TCR cDNA sequences supported by at least two reads were kept to exclude erroneous sequences. The tcR package was used for downstream repertoire analysis, with clonotypes matched between fractions based on CDR3 nucleotide sequence plus V segment. VDJmatch was used to annotate antigen specificity against VDJdb, with one amino acid substitution allowed in CDR3. Through TCRdb reprocessing, the reads give one entry per CDR3 protein sequence; DNA is omitted. The authors' filters were not applied to this entry. The sample has 500,000 to 700,000 distinct CDR3 sequences on record. The ten largest clones add up to roughly 3.6% of the sample.

In regard to this clonotype: Its antigen specificity is not known.

The CDR3 numbers 15 residues from cysteine through phenylalanine. DNA is not recorded here. The germline V gene supplies CDR1 SGHAT and CDR2 FQNNGV. A commercial ELISA kit detecting HCMV-specific IgG in serum was used to determine HCMV serostatus. Ficoll density gradient centrifugation was used to isolate peripheral blood mononuclear cells from blood. The chain is assembled from TRBV11-2 and TRBJ1-6; absent DNA, TCRdb's TRBD1 call cannot be checked. Material for sequencing was blood T cells: a sorted CD56 or NKG2C T cell subset, CD4+ or CD8+ T cells, or bulk PBMC T cells (not recorded which). The receptor was derived from a man aged 18 to 29 in good health. Donor details come from another sample of the same person, matched by shared clones. CDR3 loop: CASSPQGAENSPLHF.